This TCR beta chain was obtained from a study of shared clonotypes between healthy human individuals (dated by TCRdb to the early 2020s). Background for the entire study: The cohort comprised a couple of women and a few men aged 18 to 49 years. To estimate repertoire size and how much clonotypes are shared between individuals, the study performed deep sequencing of blood TCR repertoires from roughly five healthy adults. To increase sequencing depth and limit assay-specific biases, different laboratories used diverse techniques to prepare libraries and sequence TCR repertoires. For each donor, CD4 naive and CD4 memory were each given three plates, CD8 naive was given two plates, and CD8 memory was given one plate. Each donor's leukapheresis produced roughly between about 0.8 and 10 billion PBMCs. The investigation overall reported the following: Compared with non-shared clonotypes, the clonotypes found in all four sorted-subset donors had higher generation probabilities. Even with the large sequencing depth, rarefaction of the sorted-subset datasets indicated that sequencing was incomplete. The genetic and exposure-history diversity represented was limited by the small number of donors. Sharing across four donors was observed for about 5% of naive CD4, 3% to 4% of naive CD8, 2% to 2.5% of memory CD4, and about 0.38% of memory CD8 clonotypes. Naive subsets generally had larger estimated clonotype richness than memory subsets did. Based on pairwise subsampling, the degree of clonotype sharing among donors was expected to be affected by sequencing depth. Sampling was restricted to blood, and TCR repertoires in tissues likely differ from the TCR repertoires found in blood.

Measured from the cysteine to the phenylalanine, the CDR3 is 14 residues long. The read is trimmed to its CDR3 DNA, 42 bases read in frame from base 1. Based on the germline V gene (reference sequence), the CDR1 and CDR2 sequences are MNHEY and SMNVEV. At the junction V is shortened by 8 bases and J by 6 bases; bases outside the gene matches: 4. CD8 naive samples were obtained by positive selection for CCR7 among CD45RO-negative cells, yielding a CD45RA+CCR7+ population from which TemRA cells were excluded. The donors were healthy, HIV-negative adults with no recently reported acute infections or vaccinations. Only Caucasian adults living in Nashville, Tennessee, USA were represented among the donors. Blood was obtained by leukapheresis, after which PBMCs were separated by Ficoll-Histopaque density gradient centrifugation and cryopreserved in liquid nitrogen vapor phase. Analytical flow cytometry was used to check the purity and quantity of each magnetically sorted T cell population. Genomic DNA was isolated from each sorted fraction and quantified by UV absorbance on a Nanodrop 2000c.

Using the deep immunoSEQ assay, multiplex PCR amplified TCR CDR3 regions from genomic DNA. Genomic DNA extracted from each cell subset was distributed evenly over all wells of several immunoSEQ 96-well plates, and each plate served as one replicate. For sorted subsets, each replicate PCR was loaded with 200 ng genomic DNA, equivalent to roughly 30,000 T cell genomes. Purified libraries were measured with a Qubit 3.0 fluorometer, size-checked on a Bioanalyzer 2100, and measured again with the KAPA Library Quantification kit. Each immunoSEQ 96-well plate was sequenced on its own single-read 150-cycle Illumina NextSeq 550 flow cell. In the authors' own workflow: Because only junctional sequences without quality scores were contained in the immunoSEQ output, filtering matching that applied to full-length reads could not be performed. Sequences were annotated with PyIR, a Python wrapper for IgBLAST v1.9, and V/J genes and CDR3 were assigned using IMGT germline references. Reads were filtered out if the reads had weak V/J assignments (E-value above 1e-6), no CDR3, stop codons, out-of-frame junctions, or ambiguous translated residues. A V3J clonotype was defined by an identical inferred V gene, J gene, and CDR3 amino acid sequence. The percentage overlap between two repertoires was calculated by dividing the number of shared unique clonotypes by the size of the smaller repertoire. RTK rarefaction, the Chao1 estimator, and Recon v2.1 estimates of unobserved clonotypes were used to assess repertoire richness. Generation probabilities for all TCRbeta clonotypes obtained by the gDNA method from four donors were computed using OLGA. TCRdb carries this immuneACCESS record with in-frame sequences only. Its versions omit some clonotypes, under half of them owing to an unresolved V gene in the studies checked, with the rest unexplained. For V, J and clone size, that table is used; D and trimming come from the DNA. Counted in this sample were approximately 2,200,000 clones; about 93% of them appeared once. The top ten clonotypes cover approximately 1.7% of the sample.

Details on this clone: The antigen this receptor binds is unknown. Base qualities are missing; no much larger clone stands one base away.

Sequencing was carried out using naive CD8+ T cells from PBMCs. The label giving this sample's cell subset or site can be read as: CD45RA+CCR7+. The sequence was obtained from a man aged 18 to 35 in good health. Some clones in this sample may be carry-over from other donors' samples. The chain is made from TRBV27 and TRBJ2-2; 12 central nucleotides agree with TRBD2. The CDR3 region has the sequence CASRLAGVPGELFF. The nucleotide sequence reads as follows: TGTGCCAGCCGACTAGCGGGAGTACCCGGGGAGCTGTTTTTT.